This entry lists 5 T cell receptor beta chains sequenced from one sample in a study of neurological immune-mediated disorders. TCRdb analysed the 5' RACE reads with MiXCR anew, one entry per CDR3 protein. This sample has 50,000 or so distinct CDR3 sequences, with around 16% found just once. Sequencing used PBMCs. All receptors derive from a man aged 55 to 70 in good health.

This clonotype was counted at least ten times. This sequence joins TRBV7-2 and TRBJ2-2; TRBD2 matches at 8 bases. V dropped 2 bases and J dropped 6; count of bases not matched to a gene: 8. Germline CDR1 is SGHTA and CDR2 is FQGNSA. The CDR3 has 16 amino acids. Written as DNA, the CDR3 is TGTGCCAGCAGCTTATATGGACTAGCACCCGCCGGGGAGCTGTTTTTT. Its translation is CASSLYGLAPAGELFF.

This chain joins TRBV6-5 and TRBJ2-7; possibly TRBD1 for D (6 bases). CDR1 is MNHEY and CDR2 is SVGAGI in the germline V gene. The V gene lost 3 bases and the J gene lost 4 bases, with 13 bases spanning the gap. The CDR3 has 14 amino acids. The CDR3 loop is CASSYDSGAYEQYF. In nucleotides, the CDR3 is TGTGCCAGCAGTTATGATTCAGGGGCGTACGAGCAGTACTTC.

V and J are TRBV15 and TRBJ2-7; 9 bases are a match to TRBD2. Germline lookup yields CDR1 LNHNV and CDR2 YYDKDF (reference sequence). This CDR3 has 16 residues. J lost 1 base, V lost 2 bases, and 6 bases had no gene match. In DNA, the CDR3 is TGTGCCACCAGCAGACATGCTAGCGGGAATTCCTACGAGCAGTACTTC. This sequence encodes CATSRHASGNSYEQYF.

This clonotype was observed at least ten times. The chain is built from TRBV12-3 or TRBV12-4 and TRBJ1-5, with D possibly matching TRBD1 (6 bases). This CDR3 has 14 amino acids. The V gene lost 3 bases and the J gene lost 6 bases, with 12 bases spanning the gap. The DNA of the CDR3 is TGTGCCAGCAGTTTCGGGGGAGGGGGTCAGCCCCAGCATTTT. Translation gives CASSFGGGGQPQHF.

This clonotype was observed a few times. V gene TRBV7-3 combines with J gene TRBJ2-1; 12 bases are shared with TRBD2. This CDR3 spans 17 amino acids. Trimming took 3 bases from V and 4 from J; bases not matched to a gene: 7. Per germline, CDR1 SGHTA and CDR2 FQGTGA. The CDR3 nucleotides are TGTGCCAGCAGCTTGGGGCCCCTAGCGGGAGGGTACAATGAGCAGTTCTTC. Translated, it gives CASSLGPLAGGYNEQFF.